This T cell receptor beta chain was sequenced in a study of identical twins. Study-level points and caveats: Conclusions rested on cross-sectional statistics rather than following the same donors. With abundant cord blood beta clonotypes, insertions were fewer; memory repertoires showed no such pattern. The models systematically underestimated how much out-of-frame TCR alpha was shared in monozygotic twins.

No donor was unhealthy or non-Caucasian. TCRdb reprocessed the 5' RACE reads via MiXCR and lists one record per CDR3 protein. Of approximately 630,000 distinct CDR3 sequences listed, under 8.5% are singletons. On this clonotype itself: Its cognate antigen is unknown.

These same records also appear under a second study, on yellow fever vaccine responses in identical twins.

Sequenced: PBMCs. This TCR derives from a woman between 18 and 29 years old in good health.

CDR3 region: CATETGIPNTGELFF. In DNA form, the CDR3 reads TGTGCCACAGAAACAGGGATACCGAACACCGGGGAGCTGTTTTTT. The J gene is TRBJ2-2, the V gene TRBV7-9; a possible D gene is TRBD1 (6 bases). V was shortened by 10 bases and J by 0 bases, with 15 bases between the two germline ends. CDR3 size: 15 residues. CDR1 SEHNR and CDR2 FQNEAQ come from the germline V gene (reference sequence).